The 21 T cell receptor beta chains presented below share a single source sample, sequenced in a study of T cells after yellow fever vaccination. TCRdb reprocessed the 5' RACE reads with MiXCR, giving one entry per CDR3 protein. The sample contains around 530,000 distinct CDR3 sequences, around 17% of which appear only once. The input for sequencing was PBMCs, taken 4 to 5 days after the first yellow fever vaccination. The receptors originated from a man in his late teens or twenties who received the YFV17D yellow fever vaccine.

Here the CDR3 reads CASSRFDSYEQYF. Here the CDR3 DNA reads TGTGCCAGCAGCAGATTTGACAGCTACGAGCAGTACTTC. V usage is TRBV21-1 and J usage is TRBJ2-7; TRBD1, the D gene given by the table, was not confirmed from the DNA. TRBV21-1 is termed a pseudogene. This CDR3 contains 13 residues.

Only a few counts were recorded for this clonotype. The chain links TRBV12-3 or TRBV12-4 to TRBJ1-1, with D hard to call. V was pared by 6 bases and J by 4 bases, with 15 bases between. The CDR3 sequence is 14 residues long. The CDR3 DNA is TGTGCCAGCAGCTCAATGGGGTCCCTCACTGAAGCTTTCTTT. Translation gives CASSSMGSLTEAFF.

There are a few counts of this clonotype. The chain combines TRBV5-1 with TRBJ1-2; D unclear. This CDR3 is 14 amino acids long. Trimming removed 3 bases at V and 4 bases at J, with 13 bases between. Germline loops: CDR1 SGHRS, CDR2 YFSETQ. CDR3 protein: CASSSDIGIYGYTF. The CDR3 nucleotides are TGCGCCAGCAGCTCCGATATAGGGATCTATGGCTACACCTTC.

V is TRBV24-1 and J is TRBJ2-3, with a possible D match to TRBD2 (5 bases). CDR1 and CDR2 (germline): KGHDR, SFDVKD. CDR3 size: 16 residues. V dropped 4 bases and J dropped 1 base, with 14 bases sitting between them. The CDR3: CATSDMTPRGTDTQYF. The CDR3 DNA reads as TGTGCCACCAGTGACATGACCCCGAGGGGCACAGATACGCAGTATTTT.

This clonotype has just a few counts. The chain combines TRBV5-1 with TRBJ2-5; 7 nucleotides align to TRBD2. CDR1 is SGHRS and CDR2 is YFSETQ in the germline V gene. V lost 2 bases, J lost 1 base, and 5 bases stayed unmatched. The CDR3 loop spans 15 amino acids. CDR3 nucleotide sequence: TGCGCCAGCAGCTTTGCTAGCGGCAGCCAAGAGACCCAGTACTTC. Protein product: CASSFASGSQETQYF.

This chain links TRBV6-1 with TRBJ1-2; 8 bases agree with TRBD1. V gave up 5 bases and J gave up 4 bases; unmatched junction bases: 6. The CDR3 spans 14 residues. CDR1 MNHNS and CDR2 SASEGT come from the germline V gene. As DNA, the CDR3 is TGTGCCAGCAGTCAGGGGGCAAGCGGCTATGGCTACACCTTC. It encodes CASSQGASGYGYTF.

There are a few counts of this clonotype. Here the CDR3 reads CSVVGRGVYEQYF. Written as DNA, the CDR3 is TGCAGCGTTGTTGGCAGGGGAGTTTACGAGCAGTACTTC. The chain employs TRBV29-1 and TRBJ2-7; perhaps TRBD1 as D (6 bases). CDR3 length equals 13 residues. Germline-derived CDR1 and CDR2 are SQVTM and ANQGSEA. Trimming removed 4 bases from V and 4 bases from J, with 14 bases in between.

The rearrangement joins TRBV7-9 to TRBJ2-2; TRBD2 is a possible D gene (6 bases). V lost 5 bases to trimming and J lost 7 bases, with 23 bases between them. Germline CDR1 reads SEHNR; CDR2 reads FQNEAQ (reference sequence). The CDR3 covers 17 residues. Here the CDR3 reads CASSAKFSGQGVGELFF. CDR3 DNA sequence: TGTGCCAGCAGCGCAAAGTTCAGCGGGCAGGGTGTCGGGGAGCTGTTTTTT.

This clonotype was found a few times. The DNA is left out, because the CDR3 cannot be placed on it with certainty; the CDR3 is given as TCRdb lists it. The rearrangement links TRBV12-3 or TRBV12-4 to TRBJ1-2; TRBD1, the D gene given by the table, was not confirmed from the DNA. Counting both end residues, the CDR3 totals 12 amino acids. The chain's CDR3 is CASSVGQGAHTF.

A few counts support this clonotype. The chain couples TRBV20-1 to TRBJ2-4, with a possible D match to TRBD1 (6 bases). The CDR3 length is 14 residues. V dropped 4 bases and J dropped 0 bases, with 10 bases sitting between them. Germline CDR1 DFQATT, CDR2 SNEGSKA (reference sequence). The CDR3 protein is CSATDRIAKNIQYF. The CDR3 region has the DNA TGCAGTGCTACCGACAGGATAGCCAAAAACATTCAGTACTTC.

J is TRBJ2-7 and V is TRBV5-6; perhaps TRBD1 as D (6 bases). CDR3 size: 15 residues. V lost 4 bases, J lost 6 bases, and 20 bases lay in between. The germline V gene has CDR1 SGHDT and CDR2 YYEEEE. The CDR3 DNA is TGTGCCAGCAGCCGTTACCTCCGGGACATCCCCGAGCAGTACTTC. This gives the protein CASSRYLRDIPEQYF.

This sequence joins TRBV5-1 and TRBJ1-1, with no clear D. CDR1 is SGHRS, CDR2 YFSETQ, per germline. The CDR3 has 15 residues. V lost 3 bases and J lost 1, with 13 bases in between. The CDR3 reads CASSSDQVGNTEAFF. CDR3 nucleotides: TGCGCCAGCAGCTCCGACCAGGTCGGGAACACTGAAGCTTTCTTT.

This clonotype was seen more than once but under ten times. CDR3 DNA sequence: TGTGCCAGCAGTACTAGGGGGCGGGGGGAGCTGTTTTTT. Amino acid sequence: CASSTRGRGELFF. This chain connects TRBV27 to TRBJ2-2, with 7 bases identical to TRBD1. The CDR3 has 13 residues. Per germline, CDR1 MNHEY and CDR2 SMNVEV (reference sequence). V trimming: 5 bases; J trimming: 8 bases; junction bases outside the gene matches: 5.

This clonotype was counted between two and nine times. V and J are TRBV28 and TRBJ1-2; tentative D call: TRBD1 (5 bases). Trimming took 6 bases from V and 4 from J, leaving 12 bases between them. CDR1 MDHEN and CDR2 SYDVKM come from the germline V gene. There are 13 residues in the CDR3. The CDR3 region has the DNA TGTGCCAGCAGACCAGGGAGTCTCTATGGCTACACCTTC. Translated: CASRPGSLYGYTF.

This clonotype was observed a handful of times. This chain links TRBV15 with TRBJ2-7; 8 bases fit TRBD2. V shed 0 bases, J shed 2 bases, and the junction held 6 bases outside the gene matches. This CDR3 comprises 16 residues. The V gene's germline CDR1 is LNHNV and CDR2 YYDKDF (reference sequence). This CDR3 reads CATSREGPRGAYEQYF. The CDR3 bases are TGTGCCACCAGCAGAGAGGGTCCGCGGGGGGCCTACGAGCAGTACTTC.

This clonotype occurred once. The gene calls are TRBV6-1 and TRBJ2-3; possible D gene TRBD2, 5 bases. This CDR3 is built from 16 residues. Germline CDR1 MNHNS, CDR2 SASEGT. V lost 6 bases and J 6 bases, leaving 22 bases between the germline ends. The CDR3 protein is CASSPQRTRVTDTQYF. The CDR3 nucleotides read TGTGCCAGCAGCCCTCAGCGGACCAGAGTCACGGATACGCAGTATTTT.

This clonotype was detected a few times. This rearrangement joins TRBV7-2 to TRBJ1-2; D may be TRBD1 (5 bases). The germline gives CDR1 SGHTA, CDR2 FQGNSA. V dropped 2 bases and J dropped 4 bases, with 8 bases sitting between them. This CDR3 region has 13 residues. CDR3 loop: CASSLSGFYGYTF. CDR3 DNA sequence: TGTGCCAGCAGCTTATCAGGGTTCTATGGCTACACCTTC.

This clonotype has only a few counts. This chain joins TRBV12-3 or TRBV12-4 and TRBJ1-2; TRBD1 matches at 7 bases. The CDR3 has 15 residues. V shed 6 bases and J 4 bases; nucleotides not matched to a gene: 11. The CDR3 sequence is CASSPPGGRIYGYTF. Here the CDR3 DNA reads TGTGCCAGCAGCCCGCCAGGGGGAAGAATCTATGGCTACACCTTC.

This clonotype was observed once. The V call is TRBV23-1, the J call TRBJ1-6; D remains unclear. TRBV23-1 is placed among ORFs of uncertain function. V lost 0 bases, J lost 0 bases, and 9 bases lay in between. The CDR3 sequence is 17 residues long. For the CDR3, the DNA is TGCGCCAGCAGTCAATCCTGGGGATCCTCCTATAATTCACCCCTCCACTTT. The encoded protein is CASSQSWGSSYNSPLHF.

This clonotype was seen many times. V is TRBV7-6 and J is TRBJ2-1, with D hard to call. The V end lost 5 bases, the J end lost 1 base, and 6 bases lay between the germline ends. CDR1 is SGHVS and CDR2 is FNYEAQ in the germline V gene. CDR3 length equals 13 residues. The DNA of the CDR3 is TGTGCCAGCAGCGGGGTTTCCTACAATGAGCAGTTCTTC. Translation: CASSGVSYNEQFF.

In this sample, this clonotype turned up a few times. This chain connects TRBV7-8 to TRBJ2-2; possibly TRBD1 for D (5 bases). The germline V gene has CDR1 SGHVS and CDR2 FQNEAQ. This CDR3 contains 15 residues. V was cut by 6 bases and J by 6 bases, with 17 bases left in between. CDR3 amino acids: CASRRTISRAGELFF. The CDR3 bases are TGTGCCAGCAGAAGGACAATCAGTCGCGCCGGGGAGCTGTTTTTT. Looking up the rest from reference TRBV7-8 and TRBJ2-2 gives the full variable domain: GAGVSQSPRYKVAKRGQDVALRCDPISGHVSLFWYQQALGQGPEFLTYFQNEAQLDKSGLPSDRFFAERPEGSVSTLKIQRTQQEDSAVYLCASRRTISRAGELFFGEGSRLTVL.